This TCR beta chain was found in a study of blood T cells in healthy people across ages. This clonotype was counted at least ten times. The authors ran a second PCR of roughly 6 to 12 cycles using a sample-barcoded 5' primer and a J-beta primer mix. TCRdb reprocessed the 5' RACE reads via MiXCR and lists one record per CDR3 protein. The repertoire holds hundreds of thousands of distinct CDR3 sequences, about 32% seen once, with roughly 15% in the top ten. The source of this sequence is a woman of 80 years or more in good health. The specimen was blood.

The CDR3 is CATSRGDTQYF. The CDR3 coding sequence is TGTGCCACCAGCCGGGGAGATACGCAGTATTTT. This chain links TRBV24-1 with TRBJ2-3; a possible D gene is TRBD2 (5 bases). The CDR3 contains 11 residues. Germline V gene data show CDR1 as KGHDR and CDR2 as SFDVKD. Between the trimmed V and J ends, which lost 7 bases and 5 bases, there was a span of 6 bases.